This TCR beta chain was sequenced for a study of human T cells and chemical hapten exposure. The study, taken as a whole, reports: There was alopecia in the donors, so their immune response may differ from that of healthy people.

Stated time point: patch test 1, 2 weeks after DPC sensitization. Treatment in this sample: therapeutic diphenylcyclopropenone sensitization with weekly scalp DPC. TCRdb ran MiXCR on the RACE reads and lists one entry per CDR3 protein. Altogether 150,000 to 200,000 distinct CDR3 sequences are present, about 14% being singletons, with the ten largest covering 1.5% to 2%. V dropped 4 bases and J dropped 5; count of bases not matched to a gene: 5. Germline-derived CDR1 and CDR2 are SGDLS and YYNGEE. This CDR3 is built from 15 residues. This clonotype came up many times. Its antigen is undetermined. The sample consisted of whole blood, taken in connection with sensitization to the hapten diphenylcyclopropenone (DPC). The sequence was collected from a woman in her twenties or thirties with alopecia areata. Some clones in this sample may be carry-over from other donors' samples. This chain links TRBV9 with TRBJ2-1; 11 bases line up with TRBD2. CDR3 sequence reads: CASSPSGGNNNEQFF. The CDR3, as DNA: TGTGCCAGCAGCCCTAGCGGGGGGAACAACAATGAGCAGTTCTTC. Full variable domain (remainder filled in from reference TRBV9 and TRBJ2-1): DSGVTQTPKHLITATGQRVTLRCSPRSGDLSVYWYQQSLDQGLQFLIQYYNGEERAKGNILERFSAQQFPDLHSELNLSSLELGDSALYFCASSPSGGNNNEQFFGPGTRLTVL.